This entry lists 19 T cell receptor beta chains sequenced from one sample in a study of CXCR3-negative and CXCR3-positive naive CD8 T cells. General study results and limits: Hydrophobicity of TRB CDR3s was greater in CXCR3-positive naive cells than in CXCR3-negative naive cells.

The study made its TRB cDNA libraries by 5' RACE, adding UMI labels. For each CDR3 protein, TCRdb gives one entry from its re-call of the 5' RACE reads, without DNA. Its table records around 160,000 distinct CDR3 sequences. What these receptors recognize is not known. The sample comprised naive CXCR3+ CD8+ T cells from blood. The subset is: CD45RO-CCR7+CD27+CD95- naive CD8+ T cells expressing CXCR3 (TNR3+). The receptors originated from a human donor in good health. Some clones in this sample may be carry-over from other donors' samples.

The V gene is TRBV2, the J gene TRBJ1-1; TCRdb lists TRBD1, though no DNA is available to test this call. CDR3 length: 18 amino acids. CDR1 and CDR2 from the germline V gene are SNHLY and FYNNEI. The CDR3 region is CASKGTTGIEAMNTEAFF.

V gene TRBV24-1 combines with J gene TRBJ2-1. Per germline, CDR1 KGHDR and CDR2 SFDVKD. The CDR3 runs 14 residues. CDR3 in amino acids: CATSDSNDHNEQFF.

The V call is TRBV14, the J call TRBJ2-1; TCRdb returns TRBD2, unconfirmable since there is no DNA. The CDR3 runs 15 residues. Per germline, CDR1 SGHDN and CDR2 FVKESK. CDR3 sequence reads: CASSQEVASYNEQFF.

This chain joins TRBV14 and TRBJ2-1; the TRBD2 assignment by TCRdb is unverifiable without DNA. The CDR3 length is 17 residues. Germline V gene sequence: CDR1 SGHDN, CDR2 FVKESK. CDR3: CASSQPLKTGSYNEQFF.

The V gene is TRBV7-6, the J gene TRBJ2-5; there is no DNA to check the TCRdb D call of TRBD1. Germline values: CDR1 SGHVS, CDR2 FNYEAQ. The length of the CDR3 is 13 residues. CDR3 sequence: CASSLGDGGTQYF.

This rearrangement joins TRBV12-3 or TRBV12-4 to TRBJ2-1; there is no DNA to check the TCRdb D call of TRBD1. The CDR3 length is 15 residues. The CDR3 reads CASSLFGTGYNEQFF.

The chain uses TRBV23-1 and TRBJ2-2; TCRdb reports TRBD1, a call that lacks DNA to check it against. TRBV23-1 is flagged as an ORF with uncertain function. CDR3 size: 13 residues. This CDR3 reads CASGGQGYGELFF.

The chain carries TRBV12-3 or TRBV12-4 and TRBJ2-1. This CDR3 is 14 amino acids long. The CDR3 loop is CASSLTKTYNEQFF.

The genes are TRBV5-1 and TRBJ2-7; the TCRdb D gene call, TRBD2, has no DNA to confirm it. CDR1 is SGHRS and CDR2 is YFSETQ in the germline V gene. The CDR3 is made up of 15 amino acids. Here the CDR3 reads CASASPGLAPDEQYF.

The chain couples TRBV15 to TRBJ2-1; TCRdb gives TRBD2 as the D gene, but with no DNA this cannot be confirmed. CDR3 length: 17 amino acids. From germline, CDR1 is LNHNV and CDR2 YYDKDF (reference sequence). This CDR3 reads CATSSRVAGGPYNEQFF.

This sequence joins TRBV15 and TRBJ2-3. The length of the CDR3 is 14 residues. The germline V gene encodes CDR1 LNHNV and CDR2 YYDKDF (reference sequence). CDR3 sequence: CATSRDRPTDTQYF.

V gene TRBV14 combines with J gene TRBJ2-1; the D call from TCRdb, TRBD2, cannot be confirmed without DNA. The length of the CDR3 is 16 residues. Germline assignment: CDR1 SGHDN and CDR2 FVKESK. CDR3 sequence reads: CASSQDWITLGDEQFF.

The genes are TRBV15 and TRBJ2-5. This CDR3 comprises 13 residues. Germline loops: CDR1 LNHNV, CDR2 YYDKDF (reference sequence). CDR3 residues: CATVESYQETQYF.

The rearrangement links TRBV6-2 or TRBV6-3 to TRBJ2-7. Germline CDR1 and CDR2: MNHEY and SVGEGT. This CDR3 is 13 amino acids long. CDR3 region: CASSYTGTYEQYF.

CDR3 sequence: CASSFWDRDNEQYF. The V gene is TRBV7-2, the J gene TRBJ2-7; with no DNA, the TCRdb D assignment of TRBD1 cannot be verified. The CDR3 spans 14 residues. In germline, CDR1 is SGHTA, CDR2 FQGNSA.

J is TRBJ2-1 and V is TRBV4-2; TCRdb's D call, TRBD2, is unchecked because there is no DNA. This CDR3 contains 14 residues. Germline-derived CDR1 and CDR2 are LGHNA and YNFKEQ. CDR3 loop: CASSQARGPPEQFF.

The V call is TRBV5-6, the J call TRBJ2-1; TCRdb gives TRBD1 as the D gene, but with no DNA this cannot be confirmed. Germline V CDR1 and CDR2: SGHDT, YYEEEE. This CDR3 spans 17 amino acids. Here the CDR3 reads CASSAEGARGIYNEQFF.

The chain is built from TRBV6-5 and TRBJ1-1; TCRdb proposes TRBD1, but this gene call is untestable without DNA. The CDR3 is 14 residues long. From germline, CDR1 is MNHEY and CDR2 SVGAGI. CDR3 sequence: CASGPRGSHTEAFF.

V gene TRBV30 combines with J gene TRBJ1-3; with no DNA, the TCRdb D assignment of TRBD1 cannot be verified. The CDR3 has 15 residues. CDR1 is GTSNPN and CDR2 is SVGIG in the germline V gene (reference sequence). The CDR3: CAWREGQLSGNTIYF.